This TCR beta chain was recorded in a study of cytomegalovirus exposure and HLA in healthy donors. Study-level background: The roughly 110 validation repertoires used the same platform as the 550 to 750 first-cohort repertoires, a later analysis reported.

V dropped 4 bases and J dropped 10; count of bases not matched to a gene: 20. From germline, CDR1 is MDHEN and CDR2 SYDVKM. The CDR3 is made up of 19 amino acids. Libraries were prepared by immunoSEQ multiplex PCR; TCRdb keeps only in-frame clonotypes and omits some of them. The table has 200,000 to 250,000 clones, around 86% seen once. Sequenced material: PBMCs. V is TRBV28 and J is TRBJ2-1; 12 nucleotides line up with TRBD2. This TCR was sampled from a young woman in good health and CMV-seropositive. CDR3 DNA: TGTGCCAGCAGTTCACCGGGACTAGCGGGCCCTAGGTTAGACTACGAGCAGTTCTTC. Protein: CASSSPGLAGPRLDYEQFF.